This T cell receptor beta chain appears in the sequencing data of a study of regulatory T cells in long-lasting Graves disease. Regarding time point: newly diagnosed GD, antithyroid drugs for less than 3 months. The TCR library was made from RNA that had been extracted from PBMCs in TRIzol. Germline assignment: CDR1 SGHRS and CDR2 YFSETQ. The CDR3 extends over 14 amino acids. There are a few counts of this clonotype. An end of the junction does not agree with germline; a read error may underlie this. Through Arm-PCR of CDR3 regions and iRepertoire HTBI primers, TCR beta libraries were built. TCRdb itself ran the multiplex PCR reads through MiXCR, one entry per CDR3 protein. Of about 450,000 distinct CDR3 sequences detected, around 13% appear once; the ten largest clones hold approximately 19%. These data are also associated with another study on T cells in Graves' hyperthyroidism and ophthalmopathy.

The TCR was taken from a woman between 45 and 60 years old with Graves disease. Sequencing used peripheral blood mononuclear cells (PBMCs), obtained at new diagnosis, from a patient treated with antithyroid drugs. This chain links TRBV5-1 with TRBJ2-3; D might be TRBD2 (6 bases). CDR3 sequence reads: CASSPGLLQDTRYF. The CDR3 coding sequence is TGCGCCAGCAGCCCTGGACTACTTCAGGATACGCGGTATTTT.